The 7 T cell receptor beta chains below were found in one sample sequenced in a study of cytomegalovirus exposure and HLA in healthy donors. Researchers ran the PCR with 60 Vbeta and 13 Jbeta primers. Profiled with immunoSEQ multiplex PCR; TCRdb holds only in-frame clones, not every one. The sample gives around 200,000 clones, 80% to 85% of which show up once; approximately 0.8% is in the top ten. The specimen was PBMCs. Receptor source: a woman between 18 and 30 years old in good health and CMV-seronegative.

This chain joins TRBV19 and TRBJ2-1, with 9 bases matching TRBD1. Trimming took 3 bases from V and 8 from J; bases not matched to a gene: 8. CDR3 size: 15 residues. Germline CDR1 and CDR2: LNHDA and SQIVND (reference sequence). CDR3 amino acids: CASSISDRGVYEQFF. The CDR3 DNA reads as TGTGCCAGTAGTATTAGTGACAGGGGGGTCTATGAGCAGTTCTTC.

The chain uses TRBV28 and TRBJ1-5, with D possibly being TRBD1 (6 bases). The CDR3 runs 15 residues. The germline gives CDR1 MDHEN, CDR2 SYDVKM. V lost 3 bases and J lost 2, with 11 bases in between. The CDR3 DNA reads TGTGCCAGCAGTTTTTCGGGGGGGCGCAATCAGCCCCAGCATTTT. Translating gives CASSFSGGRNQPQHF.

The V and J genes are TRBV30 and TRBJ2-7, with TRBD1 matching over 9 bases. CDR3 size: 15 residues. Looked up from germline, CDR1 is GTSNPN and CDR2 is SVGIG (reference sequence). Trimming cost V 3 bases and J 1 base; bases outside gene matches: 7. The CDR3 spells CAWRRPGQGSYEQYF. The CDR3 bases are TGTGCCTGGAGGAGACCGGGACAGGGTTCCTACGAGCAGTACTTC.

This chain joins TRBV30 and TRBJ2-7, with 11 bases aligning to TRBD2. Germline V CDR1 and CDR2: GTSNPN, SVGIG (reference sequence). This CDR3 spans 15 amino acids. V lost 8 bases to trimming and J lost 7 bases; unmatched junction nucleotides: 16. The CDR3, as DNA: TGTGCCGGAGAAAAGGGAGTAGCGGGAGGGAAAGAGCAGTACTTC. Residues: CAGEKGVAGGKEQYF.

This sequence joins TRBV19 and TRBJ2-3; D uncertain. From germline, CDR1 is LNHDA and CDR2 SQIVND (reference sequence). The CDR3 consists of 14 residues. Trimming removed 10 bases from V and 6 bases from J, with 20 bases in between. CDR3 coding DNA: TGTGCCACCCGAAAGACGGCGGCCCCGGATACGCAGTATTTT. The encoded protein is CATRKTAAPDTQYF.

The chain carries TRBV5-1 and TRBJ1-2; a possible D gene is TRBD1 (5 bases). Trimming took off 0 bases at V and 1 base at J, with 16 bases between the two ends. The CDR3 consists of 17 residues. Germline CDR1 SGHRS, CDR2 YFSETQ. The CDR3 bases are TGCGCCAGCAGCTTGGAAGGGTCCGGGCAGGGTAACTATGGCTACACCTTC. This sequence encodes CASSLEGSGQGNYGYTF.

This clone was observed once. The rearrangement uses TRBV6-1 and TRBJ2-5; TRBD2 agrees at 7 bases. With V trimmed by 6 bases and J by 4 bases, 8 bases remained unmatched. This CDR3 is 14 amino acids long. The germline CDR1 and CDR2 sequences are MNHNS and SASEGT. Written as DNA, the CDR3 is TGTGCCAGCAGCGTTTATAGCGGGCGAGAGACCCAGTACTTC. This encodes CASSVYSGRETQYF.